This T cell receptor beta chain came from a study of cytomegalovirus exposure and HLA in healthy donors. Both 60 Vbeta primers and 13 Jbeta primers went into the PCR. Using immunoSEQ multiplex PCR, the repertoire was profiled, and TCRdb retains in-frame clones only, with some absent. The table lists approximately 91,000 clones, around nine tenths of them singletons, with around a tenth in the top ten. Trimming pared 7 bases from V and 0 bases from J, leaving 12 bases between. Germline CDR1 and CDR2: LNHDA and SQIVND (reference sequence). The CDR3 covers 14 residues. The chain carries TRBV19 and TRBJ1-1, with D tentatively TRBD1 (5 bases). The sample taken for sequencing was PBMCs. The sequence was collected from a young man in good health and CMV-seropositive. The CDR3 loop reads CASIPGGVNTEAFF. The CDR3 DNA sequence: TGTGCCAGTATCCCGGGGGGGGTGAACACTGAAGCTTTCTTT.